The text below deals with one T cell receptor (beta chain). Its antigen remains unknown. This record belongs to a study of T cell responses to AZD1222 COVID-19 vaccine. Only in-frame clones appear in the TCRdb table, and some are missing; sequencing was by immunoSEQ multiplex PCR. The sample yields tens of thousands of clones, roughly 85% seen once. Study-wide points: No repertoire was sampled before or during the peak T cell response, only after it. Baseline antibody screening turned up just a handful of seropositive AZD1222 recipients. The study found Spike-specific TCR breadth and depth rose after two AZD1222 doses. Donors were largely white British and mainly female; clonal diversity was possibly underestimated.

This CDR3 is 15 amino acids long. V was clipped by 0 bases and J by 5 bases, with 8 bases between them. Looked up from germline, CDR1 is KGHSH and CDR2 is LQKENI. The chain joins TRBV18 to TRBJ1-6, with D hard to call. The TCR originated in an adult in good health. Specimen: peripheral blood, collected on day 0 of AZD1222 vaccination. Here the CDR3 reads CASSPPLGDNSPLHF. CDR3 nucleotides: TGTGCCAGCTCACCACCGTTAGGAGATAATTCACCCCTCCACTTT. Full variable domain (remainder filled in from reference TRBV18 and TRBJ1-6): NAGVMQNPRHLVRRRGQEARLRCSPMKGHSHVYWYRQLPEEGLKFMVYLQKENIIDESGMPKERFSAEFPKEGPSILRIQQVVRGDSAAYFCASSPPLGDNSPLHFGNGTRLTVT.